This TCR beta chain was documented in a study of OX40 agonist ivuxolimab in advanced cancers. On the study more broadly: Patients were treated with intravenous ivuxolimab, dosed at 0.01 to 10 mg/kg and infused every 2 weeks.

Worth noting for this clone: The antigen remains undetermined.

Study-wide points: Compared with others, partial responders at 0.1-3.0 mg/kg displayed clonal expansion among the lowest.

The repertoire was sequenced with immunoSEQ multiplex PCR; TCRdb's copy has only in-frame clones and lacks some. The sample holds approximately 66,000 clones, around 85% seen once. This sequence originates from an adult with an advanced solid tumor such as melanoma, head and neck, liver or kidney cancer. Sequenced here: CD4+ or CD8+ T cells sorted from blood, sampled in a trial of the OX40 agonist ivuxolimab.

CDR3 sequence (DNA): TGTGCCAGTAGTTCGATCCGGGACAGGGCCTACGAGCAGTACTTC. Its protein is CASSSIRDRAYEQYF. The J gene is TRBJ2-7, the V gene TRBV19; the match to TRBD1 covers 9 bases. Germline V lookup: CDR1 LNHDA, CDR2 SQIVND (reference sequence). V shed 5 bases and J 2 bases; nucleotides not matched to a gene: 7. The CDR3 contains 15 residues.